These T cell receptor beta chains were read from a single sample in a study of T-cell reconstitution after alpha-beta-depleted transplantation in children. TCRdb passed the PCR reads through MiXCR, listing each CDR3 protein once. The table has 200,000 to 300,000 distinct CDR3 sequences, approximately 12% seen once. Source: PBMCs from the stem cell graft donor, taken from the stem cell graft. These receptors were collected from a human donor who donated a stem cell graft to a child with acute lymphoblastic leukemia. The CDR3 runs from the conserved cysteine through the conserved F or W. Each record gives: D gene, V gene, J gene, clone size, CDR3 protein, CDR3 DNA. A D gene is named only where the DNA matches it firmly. Size is stated for part of the rows, as once, few or many counts, or as a class when the clone is expanded.

d_gene: TRBD1
v_gene: TRBV6-2/TRBV6-3
j_gene: TRBJ2-1
abundance: many
CDR3aa: CASSYSGTGHEQFF
CDR3nt: TGTGCCAGCAGTTACTCGGGGACAGGGCATGAGCAGTTCTTC

d_gene: TRBD2
v_gene: TRBV20-1
j_gene: TRBJ2-7
abundance: .
CDR3aa: CSAQRENGDQYF
CDR3nt: TGCAGTGCCCAGCGGGAGAATGGCGACCAGTACTTC

d_gene: .
v_gene: TRBV7-3
j_gene: TRBJ2-1
abundance: many
CDR3aa: CASSSPVNSSYNEQFF
CDR3nt: TGTGCCAGCAGCTCCCCAGTTAACAGCTCCTACAATGAGCAGTTCTTC

d_gene: .
v_gene: TRBV20-1
j_gene: TRBJ2-7
abundance: many
CDR3aa: CSARPGTAYEQYF
CDR3nt: TGCAGTGCTCGGCCAGGGACGGCCTACGAGCAGTACTTC

d_gene: TRBD2
v_gene: TRBV5-1
j_gene: TRBJ2-1
abundance: .
CDR3aa: CASSNVEAGGYNEQFF
CDR3nt: TGCGCCAGCAGCAATGTAGAGGCGGGGGGTTACAATGAGCAGTTCTTC

d_gene: .
v_gene: TRBV9
j_gene: TRBJ2-1
abundance: many
CDR3aa: CASSVEVSQGYNEQFF
CDR3nt: TGTGCCAGCAGCGTAGAGGTATCTCAGGGCTACAATGAGCAGTTCTTC

d_gene: TRBD2
v_gene: TRBV6-5
j_gene: TRBJ2-1
abundance: many
CDR3aa: CASSYFLSSGSDEQFF
CDR3nt: TGTGCCAGCAGTTACTTTTTGTCTAGCGGGAGCGATGAGCAGTTCTTC

d_gene: TRBD2
v_gene: TRBV29-1
j_gene: TRBJ2-5
abundance: many
CDR3aa: CSVPPRDRGVETQYF
CDR3nt: TGCAGCGTCCCCCCACGGGACCGGGGGGTGGAGACCCAGTACTTC

d_gene: TRBD2
v_gene: TRBV20-1
j_gene: TRBJ2-1
abundance: many
CDR3aa: CSARPSGPYNEQFF
CDR3nt: TGCAGTGCTAGGCCTAGCGGGCCATACAATGAGCAGTTCTTC

d_gene: TRBD1
v_gene: TRBV7-2
j_gene: TRBJ1-1
abundance: .
CDR3aa: CASSPGQGRMNTEAFF
CDR3nt: TGTGCCAGCAGCCCAGGACAGGGACGGATGAACACTGAAGCTTTCTTT

d_gene: TRBD1
v_gene: TRBV12-3/TRBV12-4
j_gene: TRBJ1-4
abundance: many
CDR3aa: CASSLTTGGDEKLFF
CDR3nt: TGTGCCAGCAGTTTAACTACAGGGGGGGATGAAAAACTGTTTTTT

d_gene: TRBD1
v_gene: TRBV4-2
j_gene: TRBJ1-2
abundance: many
CDR3aa: CASSQPGQGMDYTF
CDR3nt: TGTGCCAGCAGCCAGCCGGGACAGGGGATGGACTACACCTTC

d_gene: .
v_gene: TRBV7-2
j_gene: TRBJ2-5
abundance: many
CDR3aa: CASSLGSETQYF
CDR3nt: TGTGCCAGCAGCTTAGGTAGCGAGACCCAGTACTTC

d_gene: TRBD2
v_gene: TRBV4-2
j_gene: TRBJ2-5
abundance: many
CDR3aa: CASSRNLAAETQYF
CDR3nt: TGTGCCAGCAGCCGCAACCTAGCGGCGGAGACCCAGTACTTC

d_gene: .
v_gene: TRBV6-5
j_gene: TRBJ1-1
abundance: .
CDR3aa: CASTPDSMNTEAFF
CDR3nt: TGTGCCAGCACCCCAGACAGCATGAACACTGAAGCTTTCTTT

d_gene: TRBD1
v_gene: TRBV10-3
j_gene: TRBJ2-5
abundance: many
CDR3aa: CAISETGGSETQYF
CDR3nt: TGTGCCATCAGTGAGACAGGGGGCTCAGAGACCCAGTACTTC

d_gene: .
v_gene: TRBV9
j_gene: TRBJ1-6
abundance: few
CDR3aa: CASSVAGINSPLHF
CDR3nt: TGTGCCAGCAGCGTAGCAGGGATTAATTCACCCCTCCACTTT

d_gene: .
v_gene: TRBV5-5
j_gene: TRBJ2-7
abundance: many
CDR3aa: CASSLDRRKQYF
CDR3nt: TGTGCCAGCAGCTTGGATAGGCGTAAGCAGTACTTC

d_gene: .
v_gene: TRBV20-1
j_gene: TRBJ2-3
abundance: many
CDR3aa: CSAPPGSDTQYF
CDR3nt: TGCAGTGCTCCCCCGGGGTCGGATACGCAGTATTTT

d_gene: TRBD1
v_gene: TRBV9
j_gene: TRBJ2-1
abundance: many
CDR3aa: CASSVTRDREINEQFF
CDR3nt: TGTGCCAGCAGCGTTACCCGGGACAGGGAAATCAATGAGCAGTTCTTC

d_gene: .
v_gene: TRBV19
j_gene: TRBJ2-1
abundance: .
CDR3aa: CASSAQGRSYNEQFF
CDR3nt: TGTGCCAGTAGTGCCCAGGGAAGGAGTTACAATGAGCAGTTCTTC

d_gene: .
v_gene: TRBV7-2
j_gene: TRBJ1-5
abundance: many
CDR3aa: CASSLDLDGYQPQHF
CDR3nt: TGTGCCAGCAGCTTAGACCTTGACGGTTATCAGCCCCAGCATTTT

d_gene: .
v_gene: TRBV28
j_gene: TRBJ2-7
abundance: many
CDR3aa: CASSLVAVNEQYF
CDR3nt: TGTGCCAGCAGTTTAGTCGCGGTCAACGAGCAGTACTTC

d_gene: .
v_gene: TRBV7-9
j_gene: TRBJ2-2
abundance: many
CDR3aa: CASAGTGELFF
CDR3nt: TGTGCCAGCGCCGGCACCGGGGAGCTGTTTTTT

d_gene: .
v_gene: TRBV18
j_gene: TRBJ1-6
abundance: many
CDR3aa: CASSHGMGDRNSPLHF
CDR3nt: TGTGCCAGCTCACATGGTATGGGGGATCGGAATTCACCCCTCCACTTT

d_gene: .
v_gene: TRBV14
j_gene: TRBJ1-4
abundance: many
CDR3aa: CASSPAQSNEKLFF
CDR3nt: TGTGCCAGCAGCCCCGCGCAGTCTAATGAAAAACTGTTTTTT

d_gene: TRBD2
v_gene: TRBV5-1
j_gene: TRBJ2-1
abundance: many
CDR3aa: CVSSISGRAYEQFF
CDR3nt: TGCGTCTCCAGCATTAGCGGGAGGGCTTATGAGCAGTTCTTC

d_gene: .
v_gene: TRBV30
j_gene: TRBJ2-6
abundance: .
CDR3aa: CACDNSGANVLTF
CDR3nt: TGTGCCTGTGACAACTCTGGGGCCAACGTCCTGACTTTC

d_gene: .
v_gene: TRBV4-2
j_gene: TRBJ2-7
abundance: few
CDR3aa: CASSAGRLAPTIPSYEQYF
CDR3nt: TGTGCCAGCAGCGCCGGGCGTCTAGCGCCAACAATTCCGAGCTACGAGCAGTACTTC

d_gene: .
v_gene: TRBV6-5
j_gene: TRBJ2-7
abundance: many
CDR3aa: CASSSQGYREQYF
CDR3nt: TGTGCCAGCAGTTCCCAAGGGTACCGCGAGCAGTACTTC

d_gene: .
v_gene: TRBV7-8
j_gene: TRBJ2-4
abundance: many
CDR3aa: CASSPPGRAKNIQYF
CDR3nt: TGTGCCAGCAGCCCGCCCGGTCGGGCCAAAAACATTCAGTACTTC

d_gene: .
v_gene: TRBV6-2/TRBV6-3
j_gene: TRBJ2-2
abundance: many
CDR3aa: CASSYHTANTGELFF
CDR3nt: TGTGCCAGCAGTTATCACACGGCGAACACCGGGGAGCTGTTTTTT

d_gene: TRBD2
v_gene: TRBV2
j_gene: TRBJ2-4
abundance: once
CDR3aa: CASRGTSGRDPKNIQYF
CDR3nt: TGTGCCAGCAGGGGGACTAGCGGAAGAGATCCCAAAAACATTCAGTACTTC

d_gene: .
v_gene: TRBV27
j_gene: TRBJ2-7
abundance: many
CDR3aa: CASSPRGLRYEQYF
CDR3nt: TGTGCCAGCAGCCCTAGAGGACTCCGCTACGAGCAGTACTTC

d_gene: TRBD1
v_gene: TRBV29-1
j_gene: TRBJ2-7
abundance: .
CDR3aa: CSVEAGTGVYEQYF
CDR3nt: TGCAGCGTTGAAGCCGGGACAGGGGTCTACGAGCAGTACTTC

d_gene: .
v_gene: TRBV19
j_gene: TRBJ2-3
abundance: .
CDR3aa: CASSKRTQSDTQYF
CDR3nt: TGTGCCAGTTCGAAGCGCACACAGTCAGATACGCAGTATTTT

d_gene: .
v_gene: TRBV12-3/TRBV12-4
j_gene: TRBJ2-3
abundance: many
CDR3aa: CASRYSRTDTQYF
CDR3nt: TGTGCCAGCAGATACTCCAGGACAGATACGCAGTATTTT

d_gene: .
v_gene: TRBV19
j_gene: TRBJ1-5
abundance: .
CDR3aa: CASSETVTNQPQHF
CDR3nt: TGTGCCAGTAGTGAAACAGTTACCAATCAGCCCCAGCATTTT

d_gene: .
v_gene: TRBV7-2
j_gene: TRBJ2-7
abundance: many
CDR3aa: CASSSSLGSYEQYF
CDR3nt: TGTGCCAGCAGCTCCTCCTTAGGCTCGTACGAGCAGTACTTC

d_gene: .
v_gene: TRBV6-2/TRBV6-3
j_gene: TRBJ2-7
abundance: many
CDR3aa: CASRAFGYEQYF
CDR3nt: TGTGCCAGCAGGGCTTTCGGCTACGAGCAGTACTTC

d_gene: .
v_gene: TRBV4-3
j_gene: TRBJ2-7
abundance: .
CDR3aa: CASSRTRGNEQYF
CDR3nt: TGCGCCAGCAGCCGTACCAGAGGCAACGAGCAGTACTTC

d_gene: .
v_gene: TRBV11-2
j_gene: TRBJ2-5
abundance: many
CDR3aa: CASSRTGPQETQYF
CDR3nt: TGTGCCAGCAGCCGAACAGGGCCTCAAGAGACCCAGTACTTC

d_gene: .
v_gene: TRBV9
j_gene: TRBJ1-1
abundance: many
CDR3aa: CASSPRPGVNTEAFF
CDR3nt: TGTGCCAGCAGCCCCCGACCGGGAGTGAACACTGAAGCTTTCTTT

d_gene: .
v_gene: TRBV6-1
j_gene: TRBJ2-5
abundance: many
CDR3aa: CASSEAETQYF
CDR3nt: TGTGCCAGCAGTGAAGCGGAGACCCAGTACTTC

d_gene: TRBD1
v_gene: TRBV7-2
j_gene: TRBJ1-1
abundance: few
CDR3aa: CASSTRQGNTEAFF
CDR3nt: TGTGCCAGCAGCACTCGACAGGGTAACACTGAAGCTTTCTTT

d_gene: .
v_gene: TRBV30
j_gene: TRBJ2-7
abundance: .
CDR3aa: CAWSISRVGLGQYF
CDR3nt: TGTGCCTGGAGTATTAGTCGGGTGGGGCTTGGGCAGTACTTC

d_gene: .
v_gene: TRBV5-5
j_gene: TRBJ2-1
abundance: many
CDR3aa: CASSWSAGYEQFF
CDR3nt: TGTGCCAGCAGCTGGTCTGCGGGGTATGAGCAGTTCTTC

d_gene: .
v_gene: TRBV2
j_gene: TRBJ2-5
abundance: many
CDR3aa: CASSEGPVGAQYF
CDR3nt: TGTGCCAGCAGTGAAGGGCCTGTGGGGGCCCAGTACTTC

d_gene: TRBD2
v_gene: TRBV12-3/TRBV12-4
j_gene: TRBJ2-1
abundance: .
CDR3aa: CASSLGPSGDSYNEQFF
CDR3nt: TGTGCCAGCAGTTTAGGGCCTAGCGGAGACTCCTACAATGAGCAGTTCTTC

d_gene: .
v_gene: TRBV20-1
j_gene: TRBJ1-1
abundance: few
CDR3aa: CSAPQETEAFF
CDR3nt: TGCAGTGCTCCACAGGAAACTGAAGCTTTCTTT

d_gene: TRBD2
v_gene: TRBV20-1
j_gene: TRBJ2-1
abundance: many
CDR3aa: CSARASGAYNEQFF
CDR3nt: TGCAGTGCTAGAGCTAGCGGAGCATACAATGAGCAGTTCTTC

d_gene: .
v_gene: TRBV5-1
j_gene: TRBJ1-6
abundance: many
CDR3aa: CASSLEGAENSPLHF
CDR3nt: TGCGCCAGCAGCTTGGAGGGAGCGGAAAATTCACCCCTCCACTTT

d_gene: TRBD1
v_gene: TRBV27
j_gene: TRBJ1-1
abundance: many
CDR3aa: CASSLQGAYTEAFF
CDR3nt: TGTGCCAGCAGTTTACAGGGGGCTTACACTGAAGCTTTCTTT

d_gene: .
v_gene: TRBV6-2/TRBV6-3
j_gene: TRBJ1-5
abundance: many
CDR3aa: CASSRGVDNQPQHF
CDR3nt: TGTGCCAGCAGTCGGGGGGTGGACAATCAGCCCCAGCATTTT

d_gene: .
v_gene: TRBV5-1
j_gene: TRBJ2-5
abundance: many
CDR3aa: CASSLGGQETQYF
CDR3nt: TGCGCCAGCAGCTTGGGGGGACAAGAGACCCAGTACTTC